These 7 T cell receptor beta chains originate from one sample sequenced in a study of blood T cell repertoires in COVID-19. Some clones are missing from TCRdb's copy, which holds only in-frame ones; the method was immunoSEQ multiplex PCR. The sample includes approximately 97,000 clones, 80% to 90% of them seen just once. The source material was peripheral blood. These receptors came from a human donor in a cohort sampled during active COVID-19.

The chain recombines TRBV11-2 with TRBJ1-2; maybe TRBD1 (5 bases). Germline V gene data show CDR1 as SGHAT and CDR2 as FQNNGV. The CDR3 extends over 16 amino acids. Trimming took off 4 bases at V and 8 bases at J, with 23 bases between the two ends. The CDR3, as DNA: TGTGCCAGCAGCTACGACTTCCCCCGGGGGGTTTACGGCTACACCTTC. Its protein product is CASSYDFPRGVYGYTF.

This clone was found once. The genes are TRBV4-3 and TRBJ1-2; possibly TRBD1 for D (6 bases). Germline V lookup: CDR1 LGHNA, CDR2 YSLEER. V was trimmed by 0 bases and J by 9 bases, leaving 17 bases between them. This CDR3 has 15 residues. The CDR3 loop reads CASSQDTVAGVSYTF. The DNA for the CDR3 is TGCGCCAGCAGCCAAGATACTGTGGCAGGGGTTAGCTACACCTTC.

The chain uses TRBV5-1 and TRBJ2-6, with D tentatively TRBD2 (5 bases). Germline-derived CDR1 and CDR2 are SGHRS and YFSETQ. The V end was cut by 0 bases, the J end by 0 bases, with 7 bases between. The CDR3 loop spans 16 amino acids. CDR3 sequence: CASSLEAVSGANVLTF. Written as DNA, the CDR3 is TGCGCCAGCAGCTTGGAAGCGGTCTCTGGGGCCAACGTCCTGACTTTC.

The CDR3 DNA follows: TGTGCCAGCAGCCCTGGACAGACGAACTCAGTCTATGGCTACACCTTC. Translation: CASSPGQTNSVYGYTF. The chain couples TRBV5-4 to TRBJ1-2; tentatively, D is TRBD1 (6 bases). Germline V gives CDR1 SGHNT, CDR2 YYREEE (reference sequence). This CDR3 contains 16 residues. Trimming pared 4 bases from V and 4 bases from J, leaving 20 bases between.

The chain employs TRBV11-1 and TRBJ2-1, with D perhaps TRBD2 (6 bases). There are 16 residues in the CDR3. Germline values: CDR1 SGHAT, CDR2 FQDESV (reference sequence). V was pared by 6 bases and J by 8 bases, with 23 bases between. CDR3 residues: CASSRSGAGWMDEQFF. CDR3 coding DNA: TGTGCCAGCAGTCGGTCCGGGGCGGGATGGATGGATGAGCAGTTCTTC.

The chain couples TRBV7-2 to TRBJ1-2; D may be TRBD1 (5 bases). V lost 0 bases to trimming and J lost 2 bases, with 13 bases between them. The CDR3 is made up of 16 amino acids. The germline CDR1 and CDR2 sequences are SGHTA and FQGNSA. The CDR3 nucleotides are TGTGCCAGCAGCTTAGCACGAACAGGCCCCAACTATGGCTACACCTTC. This gives the protein CASSLARTGPNYGYTF.

The V gene is TRBV2, the J gene TRBJ1-2; D not certain. The V and J ends lost 6 bases and 8 bases respectively, with 22 bases between them. The CDR3 length is 15 residues. CDR1 SNHLY and CDR2 FYNNEI come from the germline V gene. The CDR3 reads CASRGGLGESGGYTF. In nucleotides, the CDR3 is TGTGCCAGCAGGGGCGGTCTTGGGGAGTCCGGGGGCTACACCTTC. The variable domain in full, completed from reference TRBV2 and TRBJ1-2, reads EPEVTQTPSHQVTQMGQEVILRCVPISNHLYFYWYRQILGQKVEFLVSFYNNEISEKSEIFDDQFSVERPDGSNFTLKIRSTKLEDSAMYFCASRGGLGESGGYTFGSGTRLTVV.